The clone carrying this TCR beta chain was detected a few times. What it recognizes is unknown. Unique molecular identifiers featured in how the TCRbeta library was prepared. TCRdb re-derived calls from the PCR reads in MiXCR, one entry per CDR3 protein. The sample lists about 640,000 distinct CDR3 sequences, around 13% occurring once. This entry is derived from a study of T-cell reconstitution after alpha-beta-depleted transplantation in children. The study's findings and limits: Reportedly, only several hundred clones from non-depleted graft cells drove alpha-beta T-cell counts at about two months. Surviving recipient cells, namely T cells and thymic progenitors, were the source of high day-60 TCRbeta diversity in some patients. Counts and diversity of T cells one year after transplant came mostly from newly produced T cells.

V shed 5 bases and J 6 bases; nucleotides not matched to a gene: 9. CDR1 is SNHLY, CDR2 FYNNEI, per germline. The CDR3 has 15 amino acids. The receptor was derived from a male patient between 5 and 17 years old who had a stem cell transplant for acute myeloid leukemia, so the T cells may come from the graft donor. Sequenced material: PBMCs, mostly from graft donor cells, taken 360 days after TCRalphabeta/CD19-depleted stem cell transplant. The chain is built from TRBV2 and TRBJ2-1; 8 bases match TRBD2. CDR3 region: CASSPSGLAFNEQFF. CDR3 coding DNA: TGTGCCAGCAGTCCTAGCGGGTTGGCTTTCAATGAGCAGTTCTTC.